These 17 T cell receptor beta chains share one sample of origin, sequenced in a study of T cells expressing NK-cell markers. TCRdb re-called the 5' RACE reads, yielding one record per CDR3 amino acid sequence without DNA. The listing records tens of thousands of distinct CDR3 sequences. Sequencing was done on a sample of blood T cells: a sorted CD56 or NKG2C T cell subset, CD4+ or CD8+ T cells, or bulk PBMC T cells (not recorded which). These receptors were collected from a woman aged 18 to 75 in good health.

The chain combines TRBV27 with TRBJ2-5; TCRdb indicates TRBD1, and absent DNA this call remains unverified. CDR3 size: 12 residues. Germline values: CDR1 MNHEY, CDR2 SMNVEV (reference sequence). This CDR3 is CASSRPGQTQYF.

This clonotype registers medium-sized by frequency. The chain is built from TRBV12-3 or TRBV12-4 and TRBJ2-1; the D call of TRBD1 rests on TCRdb alone, since no DNA is present to check it. This CDR3 has 15 amino acids. Here the CDR3 reads CASSSGTDIYNEQFF.

The chain carries TRBV13 and TRBJ2-3. The CDR3 extends over 16 amino acids. Germline V gene data show CDR1 as PRHDT and CDR2 as FYEKMQ (reference sequence). The CDR3 protein is CASSLGLGLITDTQYF.

The V call is TRBV28, the J call TRBJ1-1; TCRdb's D call, TRBD1, is unchecked because there is no DNA. From germline, CDR1 is MDHEN and CDR2 SYDVKM. CDR3 size: 13 residues. The CDR3 reads CASRDAGGTEAFF.

This chain connects TRBV5-1 to TRBJ1-1. This CDR3 has 15 amino acids. CDR1 and CDR2 (germline): SGHRS, YFSETQ. CDR3 residues: CASSLADSLNTEAFF.

The chain's CDR3 is CASSSGRNYEQYF. V is TRBV7-8 and J is TRBJ2-7; TCRdb's D call, TRBD1, is unchecked because there is no DNA. Germline values: CDR1 SGHVS, CDR2 FQNEAQ. This CDR3 is built from 13 residues.

The chain carries TRBV12-3 or TRBV12-4 and TRBJ1-5; as DNA is missing, the TRBD1 call by TCRdb cannot be tested. The CDR3 is 19 residues long. CDR3 residues: CASSQNLGQAVYSNQPQHF.

The V call is TRBV2, the J call TRBJ2-7; TCRdb's D call, TRBD1, is unchecked because there is no DNA. Germline CDR1 is SNHLY and CDR2 is FYNNEI. The CDR3 totals 15 residues. The CDR3 protein is CASRPQGEGSYEQYF. Supplemented by reference TRBV2 and TRBJ2-7, the full variable domain reads EPEVTQTPSHQVTQMGQEVILRCVPISNHLYFYWYRQILGQKVEFLVSFYNNEISEKSEIFDDQFSVERPDGSNFTLKIRSTKLEDSAMYFCASRPQGEGSYEQYFGPGTRLTVT.

V and J are TRBV5-5 and TRBJ1-2; as DNA is missing, the TRBD1 call by TCRdb cannot be tested. The CDR3 is 15 amino acids. The V gene's germline CDR1 is SGHKS and CDR2 YYEKEE (reference sequence). CDR3 sequence reads: CASSLVAGGGYGYTF.

The chain employs TRBV7-9 and TRBJ2-1; TCRdb selects TRBD2, and the lack of DNA leaves this call unchecked. The CDR3 runs to 15 residues. Germline lookup yields CDR1 SEHNR and CDR2 FQNEAQ (reference sequence). This CDR3 is CASSAWTAIGDEQFF.

This sequence joins TRBV7-3 and TRBJ2-1; TCRdb's assignment of TRBD2 cannot be checked, as there is no DNA. Germline V gene sequence: CDR1 SGHTA, CDR2 FQGTGA. CDR3 length equals 18 residues. CDR3 residues: CASSSNYIAGHEGDEQFF.

CDR3 residues: CASSLRGADYGYTF. The chain joins TRBV27 to TRBJ1-2; TCRdb's D gene call, TRBD1, goes unchecked for lack of DNA. The CDR3 loop spans 14 amino acids. CDR1 and CDR2 from the germline V gene are MNHEY and SMNVEV (reference sequence).

V and J are TRBV27 and TRBJ2-2; there is no DNA to check the TCRdb D call of TRBD1. CDR3 size: 15 residues. CDR1 and CDR2 from the germline V gene are MNHEY and SMNVEV (reference sequence). The CDR3 sequence: CASSSGDRGNGELFF.

The V and J genes are TRBV29-1 and TRBJ2-7. CDR3 size: 12 residues. Germline loops: CDR1 SQVTM, CDR2 ANQGSEA. CDR3 loop: CSVALESYEQYF.

V and J are TRBV2 and TRBJ1-6; TCRdb's D call of TRBD1 is untestable without DNA. The CDR3 length is 15 residues. Germline V gene lookup returns CDR1 SNHLY and CDR2 FYNNEI. CDR3 protein: CASTETGGNFSPLHF.

The chain recombines TRBV21-1 with TRBJ2-1; TCRdb's D call of TRBD2 is untestable without DNA. TRBV21-1 is tagged as a pseudogene. The CDR3 length is 15 residues. This CDR3 is CASSKTSGSNNEQFF.

J is TRBJ1-2 and V is TRBV10-3; with no DNA, the TCRdb D assignment of TRBD1 cannot be verified. CDR1 ENHRY and CDR2 SYGVKD come from the germline V gene. The CDR3 totals 13 residues. CDR3 amino acids: CAIRTDEVYGYTF.